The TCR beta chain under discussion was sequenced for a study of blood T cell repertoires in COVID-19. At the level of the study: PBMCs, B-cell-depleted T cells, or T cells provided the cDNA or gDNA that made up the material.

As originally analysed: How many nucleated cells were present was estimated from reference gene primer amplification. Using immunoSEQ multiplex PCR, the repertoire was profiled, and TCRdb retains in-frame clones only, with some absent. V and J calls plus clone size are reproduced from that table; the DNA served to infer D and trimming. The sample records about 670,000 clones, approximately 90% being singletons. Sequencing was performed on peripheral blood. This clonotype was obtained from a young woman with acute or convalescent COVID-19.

CDR3 in amino acids: CASSVGTSGGGTDTQYF. The CDR3 DNA reads as TGTGCCAGCAGCGTCGGGACTAGCGGGGGGGGCACAGATACGCAGTATTTT. V usage is TRBV9 and J usage is TRBJ2-3; 16 bases fit TRBD2. The junction had 1 base not matched to a gene; V was cut back by 2 bases and J by 1 base. The CDR3 totals 17 residues. CDR1 SGDLS and CDR2 YYNGEE come from the germline V gene.